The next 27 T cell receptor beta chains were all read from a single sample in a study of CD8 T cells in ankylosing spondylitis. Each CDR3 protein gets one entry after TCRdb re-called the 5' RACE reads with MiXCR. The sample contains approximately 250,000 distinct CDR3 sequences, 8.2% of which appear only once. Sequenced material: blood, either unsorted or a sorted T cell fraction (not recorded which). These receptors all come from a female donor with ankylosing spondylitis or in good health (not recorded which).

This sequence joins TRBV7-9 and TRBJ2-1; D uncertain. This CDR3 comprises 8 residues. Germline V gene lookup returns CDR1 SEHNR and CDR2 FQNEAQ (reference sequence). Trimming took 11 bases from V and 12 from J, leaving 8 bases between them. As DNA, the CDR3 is TGTGCCTCCCCCCCGCAGTTCTTC. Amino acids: CASPPQFF.

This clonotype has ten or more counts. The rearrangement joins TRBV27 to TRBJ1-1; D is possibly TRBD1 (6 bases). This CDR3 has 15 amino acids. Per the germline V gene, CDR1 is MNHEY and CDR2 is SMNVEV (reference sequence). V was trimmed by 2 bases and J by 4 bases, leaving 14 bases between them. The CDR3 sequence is CASSLRSRGSTEAFF. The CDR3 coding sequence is TGTGCCAGCAGTTTAAGGTCCAGGGGAAGCACTGAAGCTTTCTTT.

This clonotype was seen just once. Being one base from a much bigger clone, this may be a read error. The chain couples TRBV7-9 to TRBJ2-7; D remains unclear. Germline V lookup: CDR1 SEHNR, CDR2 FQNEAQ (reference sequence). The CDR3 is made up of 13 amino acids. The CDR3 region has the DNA TGTGTCAGCAGCTTAATTTTGGGTGGGGAGCAGTACTTC. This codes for CVSSLILGGEQYF.

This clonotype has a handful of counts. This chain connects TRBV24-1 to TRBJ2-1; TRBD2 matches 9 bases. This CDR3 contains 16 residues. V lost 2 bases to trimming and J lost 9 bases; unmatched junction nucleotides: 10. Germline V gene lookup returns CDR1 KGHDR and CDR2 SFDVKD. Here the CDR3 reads CATSDSKRREGREQFF. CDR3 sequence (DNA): TGTGCCACCAGTGATTCTAAAAGGCGGGAGGGCCGTGAGCAGTTCTTC.

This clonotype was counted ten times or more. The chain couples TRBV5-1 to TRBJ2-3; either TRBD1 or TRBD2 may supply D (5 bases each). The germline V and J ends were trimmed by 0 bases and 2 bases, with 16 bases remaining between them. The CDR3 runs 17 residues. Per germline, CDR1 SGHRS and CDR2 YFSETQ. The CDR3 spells CASSLAGQMGFTDTQYF. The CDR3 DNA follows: TGCGCCAGCAGCTTGGCGGGGCAGATGGGCTTCACAGATACGCAGTATTTT.

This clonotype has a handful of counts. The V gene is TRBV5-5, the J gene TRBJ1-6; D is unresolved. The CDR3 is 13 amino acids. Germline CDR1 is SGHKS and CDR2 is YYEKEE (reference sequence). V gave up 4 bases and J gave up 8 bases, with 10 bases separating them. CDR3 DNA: TGTGCCAGCAGCCCGGGCGACCATTCACCCCTCCACTTT. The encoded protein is CASSPGDHSPLHF.

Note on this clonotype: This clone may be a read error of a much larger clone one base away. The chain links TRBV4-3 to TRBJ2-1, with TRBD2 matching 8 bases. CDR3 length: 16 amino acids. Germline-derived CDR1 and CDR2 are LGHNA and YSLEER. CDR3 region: CTSSQGTRPSYNEQFF. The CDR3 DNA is TGCACCAGCAGCCAGGGGACTAGACCCTCCTACAATGAGCAGTTCTTC.

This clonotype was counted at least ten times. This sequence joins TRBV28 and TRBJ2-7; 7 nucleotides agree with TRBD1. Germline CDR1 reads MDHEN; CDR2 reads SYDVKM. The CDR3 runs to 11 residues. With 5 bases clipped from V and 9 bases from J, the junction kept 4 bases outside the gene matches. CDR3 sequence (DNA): TGTGCCAGCAGTACTAGACAGGGGCAGTACTTC. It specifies CASSTRQGQYF. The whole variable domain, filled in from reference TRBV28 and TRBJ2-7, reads DVKVTQSSRYLVKRTGEKVFLECVQDMDHENMFWYRQDPGLGLRLIYFSYDVKMKEKGDIPEGYSVSREKKERFSLILESASTNQTSMYLCASSTRQGQYFGPGTRLTVT.

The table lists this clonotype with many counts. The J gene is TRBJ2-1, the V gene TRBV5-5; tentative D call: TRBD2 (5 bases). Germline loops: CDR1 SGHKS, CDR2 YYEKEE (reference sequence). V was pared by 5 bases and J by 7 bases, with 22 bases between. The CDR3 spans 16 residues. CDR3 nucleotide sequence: TGTGCCAGCAGTGATTTCTCGGGGAGAGGCCAGAATGAGCAGTTCTTC. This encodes CASSDFSGRGQNEQFF.

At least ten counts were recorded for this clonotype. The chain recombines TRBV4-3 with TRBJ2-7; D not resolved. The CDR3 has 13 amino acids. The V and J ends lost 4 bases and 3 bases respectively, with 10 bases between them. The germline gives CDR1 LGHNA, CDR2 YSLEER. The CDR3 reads CASSLDNGYEQYF. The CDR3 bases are TGCGCCAGCAGCCTCGACAATGGCTACGAGCAGTACTTC.

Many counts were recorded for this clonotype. The DNA of the CDR3 is TGTGCCAGCAGTCTCCTTGGGGGGAGTTCCTACAATGAGCAGTTCTTC. Translated: CASSLLGGSSYNEQFF. The V and J genes are TRBV27 and TRBJ2-1; tentatively, D is TRBD2 (6 bases). Trimming left V 5 bases short and J 1 base short, with 15 bases between. This CDR3 region has 16 residues. Germline values: CDR1 MNHEY, CDR2 SMNVEV (reference sequence).

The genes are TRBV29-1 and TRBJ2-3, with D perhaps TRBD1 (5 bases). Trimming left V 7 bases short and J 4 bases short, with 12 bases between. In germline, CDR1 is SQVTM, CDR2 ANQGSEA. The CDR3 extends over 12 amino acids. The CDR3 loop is CSAASGSDTQYF. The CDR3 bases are TGCAGCGCCGCCTCAGGGTCAGATACGCAGTATTTT.

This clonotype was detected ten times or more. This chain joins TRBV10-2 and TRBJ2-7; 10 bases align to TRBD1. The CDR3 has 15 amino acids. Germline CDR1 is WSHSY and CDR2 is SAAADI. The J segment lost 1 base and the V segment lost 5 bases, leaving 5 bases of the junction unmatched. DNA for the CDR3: TGCGCCAGCAGTACTGGACAGGGGGATTCCTACGAGCAGTACTTC. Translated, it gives CASSTGQGDSYEQYF.

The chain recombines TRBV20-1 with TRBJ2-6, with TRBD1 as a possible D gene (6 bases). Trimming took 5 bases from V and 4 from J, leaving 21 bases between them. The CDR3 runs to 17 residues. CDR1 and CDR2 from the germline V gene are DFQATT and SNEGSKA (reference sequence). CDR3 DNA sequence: TGCAGTGCTCCAACTGGGACACCTTCGTGGGGGGCCAACGTCCTGACTTTC. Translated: CSAPTGTPSWGANVLTF.

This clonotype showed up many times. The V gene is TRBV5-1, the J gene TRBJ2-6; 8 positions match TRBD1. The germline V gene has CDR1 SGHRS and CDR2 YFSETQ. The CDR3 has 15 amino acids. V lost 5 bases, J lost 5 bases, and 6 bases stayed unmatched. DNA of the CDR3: TGCGCCAGCAGGTCAGGGGGCATGCGGGCCAACGTCCTGACTTTC. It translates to CASRSGGMRANVLTF.

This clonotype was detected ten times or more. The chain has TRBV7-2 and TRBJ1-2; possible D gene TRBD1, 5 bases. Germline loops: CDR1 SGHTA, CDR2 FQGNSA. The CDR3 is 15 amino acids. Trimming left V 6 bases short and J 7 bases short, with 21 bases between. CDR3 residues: CASRAEDLEGLGYTF. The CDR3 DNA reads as TGTGCCAGCAGGGCAGAGGACTTGGAGGGGCTTGGCTACACCTTC.

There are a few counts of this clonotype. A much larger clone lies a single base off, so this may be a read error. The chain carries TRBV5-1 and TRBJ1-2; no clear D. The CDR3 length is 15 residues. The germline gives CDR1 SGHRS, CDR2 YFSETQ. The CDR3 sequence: CVSSLGGVESYGYTF. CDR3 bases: TGCGTCAGCAGCTTGGGTGGGGTTGAATCCTATGGCTACACCTTC.

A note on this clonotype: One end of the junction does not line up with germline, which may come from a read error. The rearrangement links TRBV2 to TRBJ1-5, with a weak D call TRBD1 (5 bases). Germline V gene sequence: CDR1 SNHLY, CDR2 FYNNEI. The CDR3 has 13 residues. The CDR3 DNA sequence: TGTGCCAGCAGGGGACTCAGCAATCAGTCCCAGCATTTT. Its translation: CASRGLSNQSQHF.

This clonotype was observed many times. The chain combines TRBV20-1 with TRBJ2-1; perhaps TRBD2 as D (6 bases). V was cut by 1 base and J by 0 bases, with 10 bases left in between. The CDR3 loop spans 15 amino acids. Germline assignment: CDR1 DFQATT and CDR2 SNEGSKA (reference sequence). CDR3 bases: TGCAGTGCTAGAGTCGGGGGAAGCTCCTACAATGAGCAGTTCTTC. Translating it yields CSARVGGSSYNEQFF.

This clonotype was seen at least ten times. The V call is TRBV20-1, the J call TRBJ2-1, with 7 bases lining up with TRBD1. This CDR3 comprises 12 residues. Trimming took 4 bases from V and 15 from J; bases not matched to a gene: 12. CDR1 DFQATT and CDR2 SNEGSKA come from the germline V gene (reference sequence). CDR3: CSATRTGTEGFF. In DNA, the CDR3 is TGCAGTGCTACTAGAACCGGGACAGAGGGGTTCTTC.

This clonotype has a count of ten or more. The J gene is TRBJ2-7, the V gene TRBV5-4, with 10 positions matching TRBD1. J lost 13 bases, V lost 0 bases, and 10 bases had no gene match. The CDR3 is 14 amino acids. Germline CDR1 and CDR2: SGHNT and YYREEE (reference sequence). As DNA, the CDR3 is TGTGCCAGCAGCTTGGATGCCTCTGACAGGGGGCACTACTTC. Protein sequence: CASSLDASDRGHYF.

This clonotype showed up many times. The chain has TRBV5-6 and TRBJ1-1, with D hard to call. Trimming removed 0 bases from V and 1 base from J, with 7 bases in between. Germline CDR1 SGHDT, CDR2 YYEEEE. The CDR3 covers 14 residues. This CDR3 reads CASSLGRSNTEAFF. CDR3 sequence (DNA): TGTGCCAGCAGCTTGGGGCGGTCGAACACTGAAGCTTTCTTT.

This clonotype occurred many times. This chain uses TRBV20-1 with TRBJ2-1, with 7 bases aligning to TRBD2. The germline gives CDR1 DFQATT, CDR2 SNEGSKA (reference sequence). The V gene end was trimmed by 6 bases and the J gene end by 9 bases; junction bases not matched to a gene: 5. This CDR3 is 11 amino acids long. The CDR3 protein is CSASGTAEQFF. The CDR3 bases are TGCAGTGCGAGCGGGACGGCTGAGCAGTTCTTC.

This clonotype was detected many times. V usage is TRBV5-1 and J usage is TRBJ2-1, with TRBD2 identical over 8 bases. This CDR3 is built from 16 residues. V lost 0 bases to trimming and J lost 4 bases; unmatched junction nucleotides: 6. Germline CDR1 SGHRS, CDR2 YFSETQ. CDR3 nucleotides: TGCGCCAGCAGCTTGGGGACTAGCCGACCATACAATGAGCAGTTCTTC. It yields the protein CASSLGTSRPYNEQFF.

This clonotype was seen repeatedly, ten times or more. The CDR3 sequence is CASSQEGGEENEQYF. For the CDR3, the DNA is TGTGCCAGCAGCCAAGAGGGAGGGGAGGAGAACGAGCAGTACTTC. This chain uses TRBV4-2 with TRBJ2-7, with 7 bases that match TRBD2. The ends lost 0 bases at V and 5 bases at J; junction bases unmatched: 7. The CDR3 extends over 15 amino acids. Germline V gene data show CDR1 as LGHNA and CDR2 as YNFKEQ.

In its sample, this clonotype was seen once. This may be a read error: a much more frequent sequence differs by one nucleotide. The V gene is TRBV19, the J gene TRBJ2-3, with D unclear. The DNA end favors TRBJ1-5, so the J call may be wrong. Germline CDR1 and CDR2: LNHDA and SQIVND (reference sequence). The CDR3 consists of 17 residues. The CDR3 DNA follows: TGTGCCAGTAGTACGCAATCGACTAGCGGGAGTCTTGATACGCAGCATTTT. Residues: CASSTQSTSGSLDTQHF.

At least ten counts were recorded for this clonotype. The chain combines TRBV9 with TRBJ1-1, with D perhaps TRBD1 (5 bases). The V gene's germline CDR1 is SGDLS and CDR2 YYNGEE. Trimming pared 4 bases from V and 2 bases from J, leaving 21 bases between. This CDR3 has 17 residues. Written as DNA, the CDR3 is TGTGCCAGCAGCATATCAACAGGCGGGAGCCCCAACACTGAAGCTTTCTTT. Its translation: CASSISTGGSPNTEAFF.